This T cell receptor (beta chain) came from a study of blood T cell repertoires in COVID-19. Study in general: Sites across the United States, Italy and Spain contributed samples from acute and convalescent COVID-19. PBMCs, B-cell-depleted T cells, or T cells were the source of the cDNA or gDNA that made up the material.

This clone was counted a few times. In the study's own analysis: Nucleated cell number was recorded as an estimate derived from reference gene primer amplification. Data came from immunoSEQ multiplex PCR; TCRdb stores just in-frame clones and leaves some out. V, J and clone size were drawn from that table, and D and trimming were deduced from the DNA. The data contain roughly 68,000 clones, approximately 78% of them singletons. Germline V gene data show CDR1 as SEHNR and CDR2 as FQNEAQ (reference sequence). Trimming took 1 base from V and 2 from J, leaving 9 bases between them. The CDR3 is made up of 15 amino acids.

What was sequenced was peripheral blood. This chain joins TRBV7-9 and TRBJ1-5; D remains ambiguous. The clonotype originates from a human donor in a cohort sampled during active COVID-19. CDR3 protein: CASSLGGSGNQPQHF. The CDR3 bases are TGTGCCAGCAGCTTAGGAGGAAGTGGCAATCAGCCCCAGCATTTT. Based on the CDR3 plus reference TRBV7-9 and TRBJ1-5, the full variable domain is DTGVSQNPRHKITKRGQNVTFRCDPISEHNRLYWYRQTLGQGPEFLTYFQNEAQLEKSRLLSDRFSAERPKGSFSTLEIQRTEQGDSAMYLCASSLGGSGNQPQHFGDGTRLSIL.